This TCR beta chain stems from a study of T cell repertoires in cytomegalovirus infection. Whole-study context: Indicated by public TCR beta signatures were CMV infection and matching HLA type.

With respect to this clonotype: Its target is unknown.

TCRdb processed the reads anew with MiXCR; each CDR3 protein has one entry. The sample lists about 770,000 distinct CDR3 sequences, almost 30% occurring once. Study observations and caveats: Ex vivo, HLA-C-restricted CMV-specific TCR beta clonotypes prevailed over the rest of the response.

The V gene's germline CDR1 is ENHRY and CDR2 SYGVKD. This CDR3 contains 18 residues. J lost 5 bases, V lost 2 bases, and 13 bases had no gene match. The sequence came from a human donor in good health (CMV status not recorded). Some clones in this sample may be carry-over from other donors' samples. This rearrangement joins TRBV10-3 to TRBJ2-1; TRBD1 aligns across 9 bases. Sequenced material: cultured CD8+ T cells from PBMCs, taken from culture after CMV antigen stimulation. The CDR3 spells CAISELETGTGYDNEQFF. In nucleotides, the CDR3 is TGTGCCATCAGTGAGCTAGAGACCGGGACAGGGTATGACAATGAGCAGTTCTTC.